The clone carrying this TCR beta chain was detected only once. Original handling: Amplification from reference gene primers served as the basis for estimated nucleated cell counts. The data were produced by immunoSEQ multiplex PCR, yet TCRdb's version contains in-frame clones alone and is incomplete. Clonal size and the V and J genes are those of that table, whereas D and trimming came from the DNA. Of just under 150,000 clones listed, approximately 89% are singletons. The source of the sample is a study of blood T cell repertoires in COVID-19. Across the whole study: COVID-19 samples from acute and convalescent phases originated in the United States, Italy and Spain. PBMCs, B-cell-depleted T cells, or T cells were the source of the cDNA or gDNA that made up the material.

CDR1 is SGHRS, CDR2 YFSETQ, per germline. The ends lost 4 bases at V and 2 bases at J; junction bases unmatched: 8. The CDR3 has 16 residues. Sequencing was carried out using peripheral blood. The genes are TRBV5-1 and TRBJ2-7, with TRBD2 matching over 11 bases. The TCR was taken from a human donor in a cohort sampled during active COVID-19. The CDR3 bases are TGCGCCAGCAGCGGCGGGGGGACTAGCGGTACCTACGAGCAGTACTTC. Translation: CASSGGGTSGTYEQYF.